The present entry profiles one TCR beta chain with its context. The sample is drawn from a study of blood T cell repertoires in COVID-19. Study-level information: From the United States, Italy and Spain came samples of acute and convalescent COVID-19. PBMCs, B-cell-depleted T cells, or T cells provided the cDNA or gDNA that made up the material.

Per the germline V gene, CDR1 is GTSNPN and CDR2 is SVGIG (reference sequence). Trimming removed 4 bases at V and 0 bases at J, with 8 bases between. This CDR3 contains 13 residues. Authors' analysis steps: Nucleated cell counts were estimated from reference gene primer amplification. Sequencing used immunoSEQ multiplex PCR; TCRdb keeps in-frame clones, though not all of them. V and J calls and clone size are as listed in that table; D and trimming were resolved from the DNA. Among tens of thousands of clones listed, over 70% were seen once. This sequence was found in a human donor with active or convalescent COVID-19. The donor label of this sample is uncertain. The V gene is TRBV30, the J gene TRBJ2-3, with D possibly matching TRBD1 (5 bases). The sample consisted of peripheral blood. The DNA of the CDR3 is TGTGCCTGGAAGGGGCTTAGCACAGATACGCAGTATTTT. Protein product: CAWKGLSTDTQYF.